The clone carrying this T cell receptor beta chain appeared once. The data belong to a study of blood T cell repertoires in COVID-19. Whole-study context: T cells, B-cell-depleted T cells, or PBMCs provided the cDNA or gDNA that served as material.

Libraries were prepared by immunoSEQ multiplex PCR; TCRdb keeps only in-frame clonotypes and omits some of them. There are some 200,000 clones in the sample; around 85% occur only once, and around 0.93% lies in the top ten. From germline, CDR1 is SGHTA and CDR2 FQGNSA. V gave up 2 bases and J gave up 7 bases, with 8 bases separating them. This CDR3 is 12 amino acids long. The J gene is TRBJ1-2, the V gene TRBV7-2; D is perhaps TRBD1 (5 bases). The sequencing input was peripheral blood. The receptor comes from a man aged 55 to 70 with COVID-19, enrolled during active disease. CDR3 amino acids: CASSLWGGGYTF. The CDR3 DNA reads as TGTGCCAGCAGCTTATGGGGGGGTGGCTACACCTTC.